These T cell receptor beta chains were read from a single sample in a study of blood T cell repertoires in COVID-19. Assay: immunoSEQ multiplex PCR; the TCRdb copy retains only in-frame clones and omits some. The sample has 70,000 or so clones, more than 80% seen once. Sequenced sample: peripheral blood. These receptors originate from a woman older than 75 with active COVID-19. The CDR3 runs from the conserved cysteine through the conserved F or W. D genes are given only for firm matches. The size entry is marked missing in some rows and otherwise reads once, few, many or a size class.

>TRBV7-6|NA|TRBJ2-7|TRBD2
CASSPTSGYEQYF
TGTGCCAGCAGCCCGACTAGCGGGTACGAGCAGTACTTC
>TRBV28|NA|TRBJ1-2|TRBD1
CASSLTPDRGYGYTF
TGTGCCAGCAGTTTAACCCCCGACAGGGGTTATGGCTACACCTTC
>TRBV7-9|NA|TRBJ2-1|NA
CASSYGTLSGASYNEQFF
TGTGCCAGCAGTTACGGGACTTTGTCCGGGGCCTCCTACAATGAGCAGTTCTTC
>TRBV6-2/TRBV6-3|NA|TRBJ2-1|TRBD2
CASSYGRVTGGPGSYNEQFF
TGTGCCAGCAGTTACGGACGGGTCACGGGAGGGCCGGGCTCCTACAATGAGCAGTTCTTC
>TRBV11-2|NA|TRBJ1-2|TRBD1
CASSSEDRVTYGYTF
TGTGCCAGCAGCTCCGAGGACAGGGTTACCTATGGCTACACCTTC
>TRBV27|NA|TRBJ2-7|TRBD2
CASRGRGGNEQYF
TGTGCCAGCAGGGGGAGGGGCGGGAACGAGCAGTACTTC
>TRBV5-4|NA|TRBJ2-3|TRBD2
CASSSGAGGPPDTQYF
TGTGCCAGCAGCTCGGGGGCGGGAGGGCCCCCAGATACGCAGTATTTT
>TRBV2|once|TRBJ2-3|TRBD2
CARSGTFTDTQYF
TGTGCCAGGAGCGGGACCTTCACAGATACGCAGTATTTT
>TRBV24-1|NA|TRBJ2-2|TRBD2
CATSGFNTGGLAGGRNTGELFF
TGTGCCACCAGTGGTTTTAATACCGGTGGACTAGCGGGAGGAAGGAACACCGGGGAGCTGTTTTTT
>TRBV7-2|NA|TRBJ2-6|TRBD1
CASSPGGGQGISGANVLTF
TGTGCCAGCAGCCCAGGAGGGGGACAGGGAATCTCTGGGGCCAACGTCCTGACTTTC
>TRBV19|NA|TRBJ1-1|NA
CASSILPSTGGEAFF
TGTGCCAGTAGTATACTTCCCAGCACGGGGGGTGAAGCTTTCTTT